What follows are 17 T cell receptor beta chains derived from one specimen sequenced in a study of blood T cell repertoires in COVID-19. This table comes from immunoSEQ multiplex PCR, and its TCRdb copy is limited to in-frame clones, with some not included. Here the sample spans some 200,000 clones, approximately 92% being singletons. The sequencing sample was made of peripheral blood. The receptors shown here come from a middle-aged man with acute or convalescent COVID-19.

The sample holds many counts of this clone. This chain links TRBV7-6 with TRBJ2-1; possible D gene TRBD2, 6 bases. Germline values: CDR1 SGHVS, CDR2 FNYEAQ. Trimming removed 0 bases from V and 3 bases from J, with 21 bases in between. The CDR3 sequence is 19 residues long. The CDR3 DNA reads TGTGCCAGCAGCTTAGCCCATTTAGGTGGAGGGCCCTACTACAATGAGCAGTTCTTC. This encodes CASSLAHLGGGPYYNEQFF.

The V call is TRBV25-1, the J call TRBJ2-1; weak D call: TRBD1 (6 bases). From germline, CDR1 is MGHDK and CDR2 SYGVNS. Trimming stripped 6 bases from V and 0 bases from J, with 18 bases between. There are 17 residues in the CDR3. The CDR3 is CASSPLGGPSSYNEQFF. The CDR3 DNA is TGTGCCAGCAGCCCGCTTGGGGGCCCAAGCTCCTACAATGAGCAGTTCTTC.

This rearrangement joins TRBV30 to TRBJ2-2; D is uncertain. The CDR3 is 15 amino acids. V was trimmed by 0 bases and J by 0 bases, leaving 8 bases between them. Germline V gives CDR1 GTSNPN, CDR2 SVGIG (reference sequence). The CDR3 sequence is CAWSVKQTNTGELFF. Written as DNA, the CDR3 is TGTGCCTGGAGTGTAAAACAGACGAACACCGGGGAGCTGTTTTTT. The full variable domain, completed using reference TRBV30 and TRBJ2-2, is SQTIHQWPATLVQPVGSPLSLECTVEGTSNPNLYWYRQAAGRGLQLLFYSVGIGQISSEVPQNLSASRPQDRQFILSSKKLLLSDSGFYLCAWSVKQTNTGELFFGEGSRLTVL.

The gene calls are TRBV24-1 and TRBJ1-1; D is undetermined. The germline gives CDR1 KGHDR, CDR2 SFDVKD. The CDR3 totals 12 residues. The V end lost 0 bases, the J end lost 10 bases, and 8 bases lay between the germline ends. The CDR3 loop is CATSDLVEGAFF. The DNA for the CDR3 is TGTGCCACCAGTGATTTGGTCGAGGGAGCTTTCTTT.

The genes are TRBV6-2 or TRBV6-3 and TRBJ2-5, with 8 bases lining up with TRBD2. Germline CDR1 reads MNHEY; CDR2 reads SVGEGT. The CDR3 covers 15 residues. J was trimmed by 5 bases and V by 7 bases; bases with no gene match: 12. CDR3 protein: CASIDSAGGRETQYF. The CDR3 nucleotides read TGTGCCAGCATTGACTCCGCGGGGGGCCGGGAGACCCAGTACTTC.

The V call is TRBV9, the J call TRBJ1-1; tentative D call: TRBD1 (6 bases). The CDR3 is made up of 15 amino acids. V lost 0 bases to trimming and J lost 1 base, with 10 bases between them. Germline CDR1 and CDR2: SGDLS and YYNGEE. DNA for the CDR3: TGTGCCAGCAGCGTAGCCCCGACAGGGAACACTGAAGCTTTCTTT. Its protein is CASSVAPTGNTEAFF.

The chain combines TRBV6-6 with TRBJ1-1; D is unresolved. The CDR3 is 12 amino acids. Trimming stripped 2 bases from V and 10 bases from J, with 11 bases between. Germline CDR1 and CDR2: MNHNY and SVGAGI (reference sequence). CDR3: CASSYLATRAFF. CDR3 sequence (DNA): TGTGCCAGCAGTTACCTTGCAACGCGAGCTTTCTTT.

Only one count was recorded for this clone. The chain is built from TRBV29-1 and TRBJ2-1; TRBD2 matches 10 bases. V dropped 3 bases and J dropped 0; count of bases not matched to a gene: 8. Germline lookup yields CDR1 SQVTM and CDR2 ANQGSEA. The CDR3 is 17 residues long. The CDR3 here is CSVENRLAGNSYNEQFF. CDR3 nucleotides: TGCAGCGTTGAGAACAGACTAGCGGGTAACTCCTACAATGAGCAGTTCTTC.

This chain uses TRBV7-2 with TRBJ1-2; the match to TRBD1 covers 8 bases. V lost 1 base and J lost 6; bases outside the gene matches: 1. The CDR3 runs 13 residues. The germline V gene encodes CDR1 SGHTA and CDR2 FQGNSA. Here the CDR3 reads CASSLGTGNGYTF. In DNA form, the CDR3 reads TGTGCCAGCAGCTTAGGGACAGGGAATGGCTACACCTTC.

DNA of the CDR3: TGTGCCAGCAGCCTGGGCGGGGGCTCCTACGAGCAGTACGTC. Encoded protein: CASSLGGGSYEQYV. The rearrangement joins TRBV7-2 to TRBJ2-7, with TRBD2 matching 7 bases. Germline trimming cut 5 bases from V and 0 bases from J; bases unmatched to any gene: 4. This CDR3 is 14 amino acids long. Germline values: CDR1 SGHTA, CDR2 FQGNSA.

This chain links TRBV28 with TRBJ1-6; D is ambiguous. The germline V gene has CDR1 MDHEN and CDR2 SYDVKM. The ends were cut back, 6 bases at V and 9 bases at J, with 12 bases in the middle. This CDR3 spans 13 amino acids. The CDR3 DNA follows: TGTGCCAGCAGGTACGAGGGTGCTTCACCCCTCCACTTT. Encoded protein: CASRYEGASPLHF.

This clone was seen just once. CDR3 in amino acids: CASTNVIANEQFF. CDR3 bases: TGTGCCAGCACGAATGTAATAGCTAATGAGCAGTTCTTC. The chain carries TRBV7-2 and TRBJ2-1; D gene unclear. This CDR3 has 13 amino acids. In germline, CDR1 is SGHTA, CDR2 FQGNSA. Between the trimmed V and J ends, which lost 7 bases and 7 bases, there was a span of 14 bases.

The CDR3 protein is CASSFRGRGGNEQFF. DNA of the CDR3: TGTGCCAGCAGCTTTCGCGGGAGGGGTGGCAATGAGCAGTTCTTC. The chain couples TRBV11-2 to TRBJ2-1; TRBD2 matches at 9 bases. The V gene's germline CDR1 is SGHAT and CDR2 FQNNGV. Germline trimming cut 3 bases from V and 6 bases from J; bases unmatched to any gene: 6. CDR3 length: 15 residues.

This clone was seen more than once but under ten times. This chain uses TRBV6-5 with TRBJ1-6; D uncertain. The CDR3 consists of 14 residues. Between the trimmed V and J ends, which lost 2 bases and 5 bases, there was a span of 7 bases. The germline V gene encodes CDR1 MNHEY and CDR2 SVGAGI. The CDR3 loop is CASSYLPNNSPLHF. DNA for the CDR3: TGTGCCAGCAGTTACCTACCGAATAATTCACCCCTCCACTTT.

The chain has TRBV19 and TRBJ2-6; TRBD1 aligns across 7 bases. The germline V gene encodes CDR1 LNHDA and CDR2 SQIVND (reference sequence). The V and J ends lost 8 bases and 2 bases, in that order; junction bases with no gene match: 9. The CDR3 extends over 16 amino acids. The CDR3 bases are TGTGCCAGTTCGACAGGGTTTTCTACTGGGGCCAACGTCCTGACTTTC. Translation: CASSTGFSTGANVLTF.

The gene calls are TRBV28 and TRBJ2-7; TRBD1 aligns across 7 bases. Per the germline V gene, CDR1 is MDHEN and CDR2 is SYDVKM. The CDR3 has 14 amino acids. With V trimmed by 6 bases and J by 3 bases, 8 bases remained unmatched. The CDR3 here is CASSRRQGLYEQYV. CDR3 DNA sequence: TGTGCCAGCAGCCGCCGACAGGGTCTCTACGAGCAGTACGTC.

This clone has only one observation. The CDR3 here is CATSDPGTGVYGYTF. The DNA of the CDR3 is TGTGCCACCAGTGACCCCGGGACAGGGGTCTATGGCTACACCTTC. The chain couples TRBV24-1 to TRBJ1-2; 10 positions match TRBD1. V shed 4 bases, J shed 4 bases, and the junction held 5 bases outside the gene matches. This CDR3 spans 15 amino acids. Germline CDR1 reads KGHDR; CDR2 reads SFDVKD.